This T cell receptor (beta chain) was identified in a study of cytomegalovirus exposure and HLA in healthy donors. Study outcomes and limitations: Association of 16,951 TCR beta sequences with HLA alleles was found at 0.05 false discovery rate in a later analysis. In a later analysis, HLA-C alleles had the fewest associated TCRs, DRB1 alleles the most.

With respect to this clone: What it recognizes is unknown.

The PCR employed 60 Vbeta primers together with 13 Jbeta primers. Clones were read by immunoSEQ multiplex PCR, and TCRdb kept only the in-frame ones, dropping some. The repertoire includes tens of thousands of clones, about 57% of them detected once, and approximately 12% sits in the top ten. The CDR3 contains 12 residues. Germline V gene sequence: CDR1 SGHNT, CDR2 YYREEE (reference sequence). Trimming took 5 bases from V and 6 from J; bases not matched to a gene: 4. Though probably carrying unrecorded immune exposures, donors were nominally healthy at sampling. This sequence was found in a human donor in good health. This chain links TRBV5-4 with TRBJ1-1, with 7 bases matching TRBD1. The sequenced sample consisted of PBMCs. The DNA for the CDR3 is TGTGCCAGCAGTGTAGGGGGCCCTGAAGCTTTCTTT. Amino acids: CASSVGGPEAFF. The whole variable domain, remainder taken from reference TRBV5-4 and TRBJ1-1, is ETGVTQSPTHLIKTRGQQVTLRCSSQSGHNTVSWYQQALGQGPQFIFQYYREEENGRGNFPPRFSGLQFPNYSSELNVNALELDDSALYLCASSVGGPEAFFGQGTRLTVV.